What follows are 6 T cell receptor beta chains derived from one specimen sequenced in a study of blood T cell repertoires in COVID-19. Assay: immunoSEQ multiplex PCR; the TCRdb copy retains only in-frame clones and omits some. The sample yields roughly 200,000 clones, 65% to 90% seen once. The specimen sequenced was PBMCs or T cells enriched from blood (not recorded which). The receptors were sampled from a woman between 40 and 50 years old with acute COVID-19.

There are a few counts of this clone. The V and J genes are TRBV7-9 and TRBJ2-7, with 10 bases that match TRBD2. Germline CDR1 and CDR2: SEHNR and FQNEAQ (reference sequence). The CDR3 is 15 residues long. V dropped 5 bases and J dropped 0; count of bases not matched to a gene: 4. CDR3 region: CASSTRTSGSYEQYF. The CDR3 coding sequence is TGTGCCAGCAGCACACGGACTAGCGGCTCCTACGAGCAGTACTTC. The whole variable domain, filled in from reference TRBV7-9 and TRBJ2-7, reads DTGVSQNPRHKITKRGQNVTFRCDPISEHNRLYWYRQTLGQGPEFLTYFQNEAQLEKSRLLSDRFSAERPKGSFSTLEIQRTEQGDSAMYLCASSTRTSGSYEQYFGPGTRLTVT.

The chain is built from TRBV7-2 and TRBJ1-2, with a possible D match to TRBD1 (6 bases). The CDR3 consists of 15 residues. Deletions cut 0 bases from V and 2 bases from J, with 10 bases between. Per germline, CDR1 SGHTA and CDR2 FQGNSA. The CDR3 bases are TGTGCCAGCAGCTTAGCCCACAGGGTGAACTATGGCTACACCTTC. Protein: CASSLAHRVNYGYTF.

The V and J genes are TRBV18 and TRBJ2-5, with D unresolved. The V gene's germline CDR1 is KGHSH and CDR2 LQKENI. There are 14 residues in the CDR3. The V end was cut by 3 bases, the J end by 2 bases, with 10 bases between. In nucleotides, the CDR3 is TGTGCCAGCTCACCCATGACGAGGCAAGAGACCCAGTACTTC. This sequence encodes CASSPMTRQETQYF.

This sequence joins TRBV28 and TRBJ2-3; D may be TRBD2 (7 bases). CDR1 is MDHEN, CDR2 SYDVKM, per germline. The ends were cut back, 3 bases at V and 6 bases at J, with 19 bases in the middle. This CDR3 comprises 16 residues. CDR3 nucleotide sequence: TGTGCCAGCAGTTTTCAAGGGGGGAGGGCCGGTGATACGCAGTATTTT. Translation gives CASSFQGGRAGDTQYF. Using reference TRBV28 and TRBJ2-3 for the parts outside the CDR3, the full variable domain is DVKVTQSSRYLVKRTGEKVFLECVQDMDHENMFWYRQDPGLGLRLIYFSYDVKMKEKGDIPEGYSVSREKKERFSLILESASTNQTSMYLCASSFQGGRAGDTQYFGPGTRLTVL.

This sequence joins TRBV7-3 and TRBJ2-1, with 11 bases aligning to TRBD1. Germline trimming cut 4 bases from V and 8 bases from J; bases unmatched to any gene: 7. The CDR3 runs 15 residues. Germline CDR1 reads SGHTA; CDR2 reads FQGTGA. The CDR3 nucleotides are TGTGCCAGCAGCTCCCCGGGACAGGGGGGTCATGAGCAGTTCTTC. Protein product: CASSSPGQGGHEQFF. The full variable domain, completed using reference TRBV7-3 and TRBJ2-1, is GAGVSQTPSNKVTEKGKYVELRCDPISGHTALYWYRQSLGQGPEFLIYFQGTGAADDSGLPNDRFFAVRPEGSVSTLKIQRTERGDSAVYLCASSSPGQGGHEQFFGPGTRLTVL.

The V call is TRBV29-1, the J call TRBJ1-1, with D uncertain. From germline, CDR1 is SQVTM and CDR2 ANQGSEA. This CDR3 is 13 amino acids long. V shed 2 bases and J shed 0 bases, with 7 bases lying between them. Here the CDR3 reads CSVEPVLNTEAFF. The DNA for the CDR3 is TGCAGCGTTGAACCTGTCCTGAACACTGAAGCTTTCTTT.